This T cell receptor beta chain was sequenced for a study of blood T cells in healthy people across ages. Study-wide context: Per every two T cells, about one barcoded beta molecule was captured by template switching.

The CDR3 has 16 amino acids. CDR1 and CDR2 (germline): KGHSH, LQKENI. J gave up 6 bases and V 2 bases, and 10 bases lay outside the gene matches. Individuals who donated were healthy Caucasians from Russia aged roughly 6 to 95. A J-beta primer mix and a sample-barcoded 5' primer were used in a second PCR of roughly 6 to 11 cycles. TCRdb re-analysed the 5' RACE reads in MiXCR, keeping a single row per CDR3 protein. This table holds 750,000 to 950,000 distinct CDR3 sequences, approximately 55% found once. Sequences were obtained from blood. The chain links TRBV18 to TRBJ1-2; 9 bases are shared with TRBD1. This clonotype was obtained from a man aged 80 or over in good health. The CDR3 spells CASSPVPYRDRDGYTF. The CDR3 DNA is TGTGCCAGCTCACCAGTCCCCTACCGGGACAGGGATGGCTACACCTTC.